This T cell receptor beta chain was recovered during a study of blood T cell repertoires in COVID-19. About the research overall: Acute and convalescent COVID-19 specimens originated in the United States, Italy and Spain. T cells, B-cell-depleted T cells, or PBMCs supplied cDNA or gDNA.

Participant reports of clinical history set cohort assignment. As handled by the study authors: Nucleated cell number was recorded as an estimate derived from reference gene primer amplification. Method: immunoSEQ multiplex PCR; TCRdb's copy keeps in-frame clones and lacks some. V and J calls and clone size are those listed in that table; D and trimming were worked out from the DNA. The sample consists of hundreds of thousands of clones, around 85% of them appearing once. CDR3 length: 15 amino acids. CDR1 is LGHNA, CDR2 YNFKEQ, per germline. After removal of 1 base from V and 5 bases from J, the junction contained 7 bases not matched to a gene.

The sequencing sample was made of PBMCs or T cells enriched from blood (not recorded which). This chain links TRBV4-2 with TRBJ2-5, with 7 nucleotides matching TRBD2. The source is a woman in her forties or fifties in a cohort exposed to, infected with or recovered from COVID-19 (not recorded which). The CDR3 loop is CASSQGWGEGETQYF. In DNA form, the CDR3 reads TGTGCCAGCAGCCAAGGATGGGGGGAGGGGGAGACCCAGTACTTC.